This T cell receptor (beta chain) derives from a study of blood T cell repertoires in COVID-19. The CDR3 is 18 amino acids. The repertoire was sequenced with immunoSEQ multiplex PCR; TCRdb's copy has only in-frame clones and lacks some. The data hold 80,000 to 100,000 clones, with 70% to 80% observed a single time. This chain joins TRBV21-1 and TRBJ1-5. TRBV21-1 is recorded as a pseudogene. The TCR originated in a human donor in a cohort sampled during active COVID-19. The sequenced material came from peripheral blood. The DNA for the CDR3 is TGTGCCAGCAGCCGTCAACCAGCGGGGCTTCCCAGCGGTCAGCCCCAGCATTTT. Its translation is CASSRQPAGLPSGQPQHF.